Shown below are 9 T cell receptor beta chains from a single sample sequenced in a study of T cell repertoires in cytomegalovirus infection. Each CDR3 protein gets one entry after TCRdb re-called the reads with MiXCR. Of approximately 910,000 distinct CDR3 sequences listed, around 29% are singletons. Their specific antigens are unknown. Sequenced here: cultured CD8+ T cells from PBMCs, sampled from culture after CMV antigen stimulation. The receptors were gathered from a human donor in good health (CMV status not recorded). Some clones in this sample may be carry-over from other donors' samples.

Worth noting for this clonotype: With a much larger clone just one base away, this may be a read error. In DNA, the CDR3 is TGTGTCAGCAGCTTAGTGGGAGGGGGGGCTACTTCCCCCTTTGAAGCTTTCTTT. It codes for CVSSLVGGGATSPFEAFF. The chain is built from TRBV7-4 and TRBJ1-1; D may be TRBD1 (6 bases). Germline V CDR1 and CDR2: SGHVT, SQSDAQ. The CDR3 covers 18 residues.

This clonotype was counted only a few times. The J gene is TRBJ1-5, the V gene TRBV7-6, with D possibly matching TRBD1 (6 bases). The CDR3 is 16 residues long. Trimming stripped 4 bases from V and 4 bases from J, with 17 bases between. Per germline, CDR1 SGHVS and CDR2 FNYEAQ. The CDR3 protein is CASSSQGIGGNQPQHF. The CDR3 DNA is TGTGCCAGCAGCTCACAGGGAATCGGTGGGAATCAGCCCCAGCATTTT.

This sequence joins TRBV6-5 and TRBJ1-1; D unclear. This CDR3 has 13 amino acids. V was trimmed by 3 bases and J by 3 bases, leaving 8 bases between them. Germline values: CDR1 MNHEY, CDR2 SVGAGI. CDR3 loop: CASSYGSYTEAFF. The CDR3, as DNA: TGTGCCAGCAGTTATGGAAGTTACACTGAAGCTTTCTTT.

The chain carries TRBV20-1 and TRBJ1-1; the D is unclear. V was clipped by 1 base and J by 6 bases, with 6 bases between them. CDR1 DFQATT and CDR2 SNEGSKA come from the germline V gene (reference sequence). This CDR3 spans 11 amino acids. The chain's CDR3 is CSARVGSEAFF. CDR3 sequence (DNA): TGCAGTGCTAGAGTGGGGTCTGAAGCTTTCTTT.

The genes are TRBV6-1 and TRBJ1-5; no clear D. Germline V gives CDR1 MNHNS, CDR2 SASEGT. The CDR3 length is 15 residues. V was trimmed by 2 bases and J by 7 bases, leaving 15 bases between them. Here the CDR3 DNA reads TGTGCCAGCAGTGAATTAAGCGGGGTTGGACAGCCCCAGCATTTT. Protein: CASSELSGVGQPQHF.

V usage is TRBV12-5 and J usage is TRBJ1-1; D may be TRBD1 (5 bases). V lost 5 bases and J lost 1, with 11 bases in between. CDR3 size: 14 residues. Germline CDR1 and CDR2: LGHNT and FRNRAP. The CDR3: CASGLHGGNTEAFF. Written as DNA, the CDR3 is TGTGCTAGTGGTCTCCACGGGGGGAACACTGAAGCTTTCTTT. Drawing the rest from reference TRBV12-5 and TRBJ1-1, the complete variable domain is DARVTQTPRHKVTEMGQEVTMRCQPILGHNTVFWYRQTMMQGLELLAYFRNRAPLDDSGMPKDRFSAEMPDATLATLKIQPSEPRDSAVYFCASGLHGGNTEAFFGQGTRLTVV.

This clonotype appeared a few times. The gene calls are TRBV6-1 and TRBJ2-7; 12 bases agree with TRBD1. The CDR3 consists of 17 residues. V dropped 5 bases and J dropped 0; count of bases not matched to a gene: 8. Germline CDR1 MNHNS, CDR2 SASEGT. The CDR3 protein is CASSPGQGAWGSYEQYF. The DNA of the CDR3 is TGTGCCAGCAGTCCGGGACAGGGGGCGTGGGGCTCCTACGAGCAGTACTTC.

The V gene is TRBV4-1, the J gene TRBJ2-1, with a possible D match to TRBD1 (7 bases). Per the germline V gene, CDR1 is MGHRA and CDR2 is YSYEKL. V lost 0 bases, J lost 9 bases, and 12 bases lay in between. The CDR3 totals 14 residues. The CDR3 DNA reads TGCGCCAGCAGCCAAGATTCAGGGGGGCCTGAGCAGTTCTTC. Its protein product is CASSQDSGGPEQFF.

The J gene is TRBJ2-3, the V gene TRBV7-6; 8 nucleotides agree with TRBD2. The CDR3 is 18 residues long. V trimming: 1 base; J trimming: 1 base; junction bases outside the gene matches: 10. Germline V gene sequence: CDR1 SGHVS, CDR2 FNYEAQ. The chain's CDR3 is CASSLGEKAGARTDTQYF. The CDR3 DNA is TGTGCCAGCAGCTTAGGGGAAAAAGCGGGGGCGCGCACAGATACGCAGTATTTT. Using reference TRBV7-6 and TRBJ2-3 for the parts outside the CDR3, the full variable domain is GAGVSQSPRYKVTKRGQDVALRCDPISGHVSLYWYRQALGQGPEFLTYFNYEAQQDKSGLPNDRFSAERPEGSISTLTIQRTEQRDSAMYRCASSLGEKAGARTDTQYFGPGTRLTVL.